This T cell receptor beta chain was sequenced during a study of human T cells and chemical hapten exposure. Across the whole study: Across the whole study, which lasted approximately 23 weeks, patients were given diphenylcyclopropenone on the scalp once a week.

Time point of the sample: pre-sensitization, week 0. The treatment was: therapeutic diphenylcyclopropenone sensitization with weekly scalp DPC. Total RNA was isolated from unfractionated whole blood. Those who donated were patients with alopecia, 18 to 70 years of age, and suitable for DPC. The CDR3 sequence is 13 residues long. CDR1 and CDR2 (germline): SQVTM, ANQGSEA. Trimming left V 6 bases short and J 8 bases short, with 19 bases between. The library tagged each cDNA molecule with unique molecular identifiers. TCRdb analysed the RACE reads with MiXCR anew, one entry per CDR3 protein. In the table there are 35,000 or so distinct CDR3 sequences, under 13% of which are singletons.

The rearrangement links TRBV29-1 to TRBJ1-1; tentative D call: TRBD1 (6 bases). The sample here was whole blood, taken in connection with sensitization to the hapten diphenylcyclopropenone (DPC). This TCR derives from a man aged 50 to 59 with alopecia areata. Some clones in this sample may be carry-over from other donors' samples. The CDR3 DNA follows: TGCAGCGTCTCCCTACAGGGATTCGGAGAAGCTTTCTTT. It codes for CSVSLQGFGEAFF.